The sequence of this TCR beta chain was determined in a study of CD8+ T cells in alopecia areata. For the study at large: Treated patients received oral tofacitinib, 5 to 10 mg twice daily. Treatment ran 6 to 18 months, with 6 months of follow-up afterward. Study conclusions and caveats: When scalp samples are sequenced, resident alphabeta T cells of normal skin are also captured.

Noted treatment: oral pan-JAK inhibitor, 5-10 mg twice daily. A note on this clone: Antigen specificity is unknown.

Extracted RNA was reverse transcribed, and the resulting cDNA served as sequencing template. Sequencing was performed with immunoSEQ multiplex PCR; in TCRdb, only in-frame clones are kept and a portion is missing. Seen here are about 120,000 clones, 56% observed once, and the top ten hold roughly 3.5%. The CDR3 totals 12 residues. The V end lost 6 bases, the J end lost 4 bases, and 9 bases lay between the germline ends. The germline V gene has CDR1 SNHLY and CDR2 FYNNEI. The sequences come from CD4+ T cells sorted from blood, collected at week 24, from a patient treated with tofacitinib. This chain uses TRBV2 with TRBJ2-5, with unresolved D. This TCR was recovered from a human donor with alopecia areata. The CDR3 bases are TGTGCCAGCAGGCCAGCCCGAGAGACCCAGTACTTC. This translates into CASRPARETQYF.